The 23 T cell receptor beta chains in this list originate from one sample, sequenced in a study of shared clonotypes between healthy human individuals (dated by TCRdb to between 2020 and 2021). For the CD8 naive samples, CD45RO-negative cells were positively selected for CCR7, yielding a CD45RA+CCR7+ population from which TemRA cells were excluded. Preparation of the library involved the immunoSEQ multiplex PCR assay. TCRdb limited this immuneACCESS table to in-frame rearrangements with V and J called. A share of clones is missing; checked studies link under half to unresolved V genes, and the rest is unexplained. This sample is represented by roughly 2 million clones; about 95% of them were singletons. Around 1.1% of the sample goes to the ten largest clones. Material: naive CD8+ T cells sorted from blood. The sample's cell subset or site label, decoded: CD45RA+CCR7+. The receptors shown here come from a man younger than 35 in good health.

Notes on this clone: This specimen includes other DNA sequences encoding the same CDR3. The chain has TRBV5-4 and TRBJ2-5; D remains ambiguous. Germline V gene lookup returns CDR1 SGHNT and CDR2 YYREEE (reference sequence). V dropped 0 bases and J dropped 1 base, with 7 bases sitting between them. The CDR3 has 14 residues. CDR3 bases: TGTGCCAGCAGCTTGGACAGCCTCCAAGAGACCCAGTACTTC. The encoded protein is CASSLDSLQETQYF.

In the case of this clone: One junction end disagrees with the germline gene, perhaps due to a read error. V is TRBV28 and J is TRBJ2-1; D may be TRBD2 (5 bases). Germline CDR1 reads MDHEN; CDR2 reads SYDVKM. The CDR3 runs 15 residues. CDR3 coding DNA: TGTGCCAGCAGCCCACGGGGTTTAGGGTACAGTGAGCAGTTCTTC. It specifies CASSPRGLGYSEQFF.

The chain carries TRBV19 and TRBJ2-6, with D unclear. Trimming took 0 bases from V and 3 from J, leaving 9 bases between them. CDR3 size: 16 residues. The germline V gene has CDR1 LNHDA and CDR2 SQIVND (reference sequence). This chain's CDR3 is CASSIDRIGGANVLTF. The CDR3 coding sequence is TGTGCCAGTAGTATAGATCGTATAGGTGGGGCCAACGTCCTGACTTTC. The full variable domain, with the rest looked up from reference TRBV19 and TRBJ2-6, is DGGITQSPKYLFRKEGQNVTLSCEQNLNHDAMYWYRQDPGQGLRLIYYSQIVNDFQKGDIAEGYSVSREKKESFPLTVTSAQKNPTAFYLCASSIDRIGGANVLTFGAGSRLTVL.

A note on this clone: Within the sample, other DNA sequences also encode this same CDR3. The rearrangement uses TRBV30 and TRBJ2-1; D is ambiguous. V dropped 0 bases and J dropped 9 bases, with 6 bases sitting between them. This CDR3 spans 11 amino acids. CDR1 and CDR2 from the germline V gene are GTSNPN and SVGIG (reference sequence). CDR3 amino acids: CAWSVGIEQFF. As DNA, the CDR3 is TGTGCCTGGAGTGTAGGAATTGAGCAGTTCTTC.

The chain combines TRBV27 with TRBJ1-6, with no clear D. The CDR3 length is 13 residues. Trimming left V 7 bases short and J 4 bases short, with 8 bases between. Per the germline V gene, CDR1 is MNHEY and CDR2 is SMNVEV (reference sequence). The CDR3 DNA follows: TGTGCCAGCACAGGAGAGTATAATTCACCCCTCCACTTT. Protein sequence: CASTGEYNSPLHF.

The V gene is TRBV11-2, the J gene TRBJ1-3, with D possibly TRBD1 on 6 matching bases. Looked up from germline, CDR1 is SGHAT and CDR2 is FQNNGV. This CDR3 has 16 residues. Trimming took 2 bases from V and 4 from J, leaving 15 bases between them. The CDR3 spells CASSLLRGGWGNTIYF. For the CDR3, the DNA is TGTGCCAGCAGCTTATTGCGTGGGGGCTGGGGAAACACCATATATTTT.

A note on this clone: Additional DNA sequences in this sample encode the identical CDR3. V usage is TRBV9 and J usage is TRBJ1-2, with unresolved D. The CDR3 extends over 14 amino acids. CDR1 and CDR2 from the germline V gene are SGDLS and YYNGEE. V lost 0 bases and J 5 bases, leaving 11 bases between the germline ends. DNA for the CDR3: TGTGCCAGCAGCGTAGGTGGCAGTGATTATGGCTACACCTTC. Its protein product is CASSVGGSDYGYTF.

V gene TRBV9 combines with J gene TRBJ1-2; TRBD1 is a possible D gene (5 bases). V lost 1 base to trimming and J lost 4 bases, with 17 bases between them. The CDR3 has 16 residues. The germline V gene has CDR1 SGDLS and CDR2 YYNGEE. CDR3 in DNA: TGTGCCAGCAGCGTAAACCCCGAACAGGTCGGCTATGGCTACACCTTC. Its protein is CASSVNPEQVGYGYTF.

This clone appeared once. This chain connects TRBV10-1 to TRBJ2-7, with D hard to call. Trimming cost V 0 bases and J 7 bases, with 7 bases left between them. This CDR3 is built from 12 residues. The V gene's germline CDR1 is WNHNN and CDR2 SYGVQD (reference sequence). The CDR3, as DNA: TGCGCCAGCAGTGAGTCGAGCTGGGAGCAGTACTTC. Translated: CASSESSWEQYF.

The gene calls are TRBV2 and TRBJ2-2; 8 bases agree with TRBD1. Unmatched junction bases numbered 19, after V lost 10 bases and J lost 0 bases. The CDR3 length is 19 residues. Germline values: CDR1 SNHLY, CDR2 FYNNEI. The CDR3 reads CAINKAPEDRAPNTGELFF. The DNA of the CDR3 is TGTGCCATCAATAAAGCCCCCGAGGACAGGGCCCCGAACACCGGGGAGCTGTTTTTT.

This chain connects TRBV4-3 to TRBJ2-3, with TRBD2 matching 8 bases. Trimming at V came to 0 bases and at J to 5 bases, leaving 10 bases not matched to a gene. The germline CDR1 and CDR2 sequences are LGHNA and YSLEER. The CDR3 totals 17 residues. Written as DNA, the CDR3 is TGCGCCAGCAGCCAAGATGTGGCGGGAGGTTGGGTAGATACGCAGTATTTT. This gives the protein CASSQDVAGGWVDTQYF.

The chain has TRBV15 and TRBJ1-2, with D perhaps TRBD1 (5 bases). Trimming shortened V by 4 bases and J by 3 bases, and 15 bases separated the two germline ends. The germline V gene has CDR1 LNHNV and CDR2 YYDKDF (reference sequence). CDR3 length: 15 amino acids. CDR3 loop: CATSKSRLGDYGYTF. As DNA, the CDR3 is TGTGCCACCAGCAAATCGAGACTGGGGGACTATGGCTACACCTTC.

The rearrangement uses TRBV14 and TRBJ2-7, with D hard to call. Germline values: CDR1 SGHDN, CDR2 FVKESK. This CDR3 has 15 amino acids. V lost 0 bases and J 2 bases, leaving 11 bases between the germline ends. CDR3 coding DNA: TGTGCCAGCAGCCAAGATTCCAGCCTCCCCTACGAGCAGTACTTC. It yields the protein CASSQDSSLPYEQYF.

The chain has TRBV28 and TRBJ2-7, with TRBD2 as a possible D gene (5 bases). The CDR3 runs 14 residues. Germline lookup yields CDR1 MDHEN and CDR2 SYDVKM. V was clipped by 1 base and J by 3 bases, with 10 bases between them. Written as DNA, the CDR3 is TGTGCCAGCAGTTTATACGCCGCGGGCTACGAGCAGTACTTC. It codes for CASSLYAAGYEQYF.

In regard to this clone: Other DNA sequences in the sample encode the same CDR3. Here the CDR3 DNA reads TGCAGCGTTGACAGACAAGAGACCCAGTACTTC. It translates to CSVDRQETQYF. The chain couples TRBV29-1 to TRBJ2-5, with D uncertain. CDR3 length: 11 amino acids. V was trimmed by 3 bases and J by 2 bases, leaving 4 bases between them. CDR1 SQVTM and CDR2 ANQGSEA come from the germline V gene.

Worth noting for this clone: The same CDR3 arises from other DNA sequences in this sample as well. J is TRBJ2-7 and V is TRBV6-5, with TRBD2 matching 13 bases. The CDR3 extends over 15 amino acids. J was trimmed by 3 bases and V by 4 bases; bases with no gene match: 3. Looked up from germline, CDR1 is MNHEY and CDR2 is SVGAGI. The CDR3: CASSSGLAGDYEQYF. DNA of the CDR3: TGTGCCAGCAGTTCCGGACTAGCGGGAGACTACGAGCAGTACTTC.

The V gene is TRBV7-6, the J gene TRBJ1-2; possibly TRBD1 for D (5 bases). CDR1 is SGHVS, CDR2 FNYEAQ, per germline. Trimming took 4 bases from V and 1 from J, leaving 19 bases between them. The CDR3 is made up of 17 amino acids. Here the CDR3 reads CASSSIRDGEFNYGYTF. The DNA for the CDR3 is TGTGCCAGCAGCTCCATCCGGGACGGGGAATTTAACTATGGCTACACCTTC. Together with reference TRBV7-6 and TRBJ1-2, the CDR3 gives the full variable domain: GAGVSQSPRYKVTKRGQDVALRCDPISGHVSLYWYRQALGQGPEFLTYFNYEAQQDKSGLPNDRFSAERPEGSISTLTIQRTEQRDSAMYRCASSSIRDGEFNYGYTFGSGTRLTVV.

Points on this clone: The sample holds other DNA sequences that translate to the same CDR3. This chain uses TRBV30 with TRBJ2-7; 8 positions agree with TRBD1. The V and J ends lost 0 bases and 3 bases, in that order; junction bases with no gene match: 4. The CDR3 contains 14 residues. The germline V gene has CDR1 GTSNPN and CDR2 SVGIG (reference sequence). The CDR3 coding sequence is TGTGCCTGGAGTGTAGGACAGGGTGGCTACGAGCAGTACTTC. Encoded protein: CAWSVGQGGYEQYF. Full variable domain (missing parts from reference TRBV30 and TRBJ2-7): SQTIHQWPATLVQPVGSPLSLECTVEGTSNPNLYWYRQAAGRGLQLLFYSVGIGQISSEVPQNLSASRPQDRQFILSSKKLLLSDSGFYLCAWSVGQGGYEQYFGPGTRLTVT.

The chain employs TRBV14 and TRBJ1-1, with D unclear. V lost 4 bases, J lost 4 bases, and 7 bases lay in between. Germline V CDR1 and CDR2: SGHDN, FVKESK. The CDR3 contains 12 residues. The CDR3 DNA reads TGTGCCAGCAGCCTCGCGGGCACTGAAGCTTTCTTT. Amino acid sequence: CASSLAGTEAFF.

This chain links TRBV7-8 with TRBJ2-1; D is unresolved. Trimming removed 4 bases from V and 7 bases from J, with 8 bases in between. The CDR3 spans 12 residues. Germline CDR1 is SGHVS and CDR2 is FQNEAQ. The CDR3: CASSSGGNEQFF. CDR3 DNA: TGTGCCAGCAGCTCTGGTGGTAATGAGCAGTTCTTC.

This chain links TRBV5-6 with TRBJ2-1; D gene ambiguous. The CDR3 is 13 residues long. Per germline, CDR1 SGHDT and CDR2 YYEEEE. Trimming cost V 0 bases and J 6 bases, with 7 bases left between them. Written as DNA, the CDR3 is TGTGCCAGCAGCTTGGAGGTCCCCAATGAGCAGTTCTTC. Its translation is CASSLEVPNEQFF.

The chain joins TRBV2 to TRBJ2-7; 8 bases match TRBD2. This CDR3 contains 13 residues. The germline V gene encodes CDR1 SNHLY and CDR2 FYNNEI. J was trimmed by 9 bases and V by 0 bases; bases with no gene match: 4. The CDR3 loop reads CASSEAGGGTQYF. The CDR3 nucleotides read TGTGCCAGCAGTGAAGCCGGCGGGGGGACGCAGTACTTC.

The chain uses TRBV27 and TRBJ1-6; 8 bases fit TRBD1. There are 16 residues in the CDR3. The germline CDR1 and CDR2 sequences are MNHEY and SMNVEV (reference sequence). The junction had 6 bases not matched to a gene; V was cut back by 7 bases and J by 1 base. The CDR3: CASMTGVGSYNSPLHF. CDR3 in DNA: TGTGCCAGCATGACAGGGGTAGGGTCCTATAATTCACCCCTCCACTTT.